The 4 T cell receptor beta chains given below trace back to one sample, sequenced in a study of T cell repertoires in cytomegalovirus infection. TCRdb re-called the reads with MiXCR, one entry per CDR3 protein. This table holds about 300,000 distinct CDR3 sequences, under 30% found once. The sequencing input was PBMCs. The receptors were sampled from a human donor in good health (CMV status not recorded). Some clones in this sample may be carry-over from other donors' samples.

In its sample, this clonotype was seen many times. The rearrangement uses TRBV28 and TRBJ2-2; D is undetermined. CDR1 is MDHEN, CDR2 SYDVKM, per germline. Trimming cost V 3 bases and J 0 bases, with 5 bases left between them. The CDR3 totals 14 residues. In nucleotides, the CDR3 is TGTGCCAGCAGTTTCGGACCGAACACCGGGGAGCTGTTTTTT. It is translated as CASSFGPNTGELFF.

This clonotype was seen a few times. The CDR3 protein is CASRQAVNTEAFF. CDR3 sequence (DNA): TGCGCCAGTCGACAGGCAGTGAACACTGAAGCTTTCTTT. The chain links TRBV5-1 to TRBJ1-1; possible D gene TRBD1, 6 bases. Trimming cost V 8 bases and J 0 bases, with 11 bases left between them. Per the germline V gene, CDR1 is SGHRS and CDR2 is YFSETQ. The CDR3 consists of 13 residues.

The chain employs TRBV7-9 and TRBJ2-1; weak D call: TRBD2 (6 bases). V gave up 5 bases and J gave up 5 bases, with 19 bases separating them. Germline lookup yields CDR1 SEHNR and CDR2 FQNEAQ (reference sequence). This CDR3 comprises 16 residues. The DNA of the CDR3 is TGTGCCAGCAGCGCAGCGGGCTTAGATCCCCACAATGAGCAGTTCTTC. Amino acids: CASSAAGLDPHNEQFF.

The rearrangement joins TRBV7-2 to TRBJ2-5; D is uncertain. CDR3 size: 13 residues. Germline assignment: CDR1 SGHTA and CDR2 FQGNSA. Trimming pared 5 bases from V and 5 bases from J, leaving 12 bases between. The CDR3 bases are TGTGCCAGCAGCGCCCGGACGCGGGAGACCCAGTACTTC. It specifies CASSARTRETQYF.